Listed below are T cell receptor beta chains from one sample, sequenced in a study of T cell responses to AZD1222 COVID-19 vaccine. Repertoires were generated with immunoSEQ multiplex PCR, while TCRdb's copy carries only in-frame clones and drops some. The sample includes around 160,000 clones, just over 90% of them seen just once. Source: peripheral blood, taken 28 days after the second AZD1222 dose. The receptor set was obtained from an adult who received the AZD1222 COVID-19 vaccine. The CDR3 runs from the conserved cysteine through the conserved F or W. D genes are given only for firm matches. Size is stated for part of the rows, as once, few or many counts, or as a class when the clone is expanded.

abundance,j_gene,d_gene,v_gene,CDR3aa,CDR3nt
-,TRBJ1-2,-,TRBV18,CASSPESVNYGYTF,TGTGCCAGCTCACCGGAGTCCGTTAACTATGGCTACACCTTC
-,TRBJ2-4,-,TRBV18,CASSPRAQGETIQYF,TGTGCCAGCTCACCAAGGGCCCAGGGAGAGACCATTCAGTACTTC
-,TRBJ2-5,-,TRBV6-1,CASSEAPPPETQYF,TGTGCCAGCAGTGAAGCACCCCCACCAGAGACCCAGTACTTC
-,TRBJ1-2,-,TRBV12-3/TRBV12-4,CASSFSGGGYTF,TGTGCCAGCAGTTTCTCCGGGGGGGGCTACACCTTC
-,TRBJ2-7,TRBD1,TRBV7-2,CASSHGDRPYEQYF,TGTGCCAGCAGCCACGGGGACAGACCCTACGAGCAGTACTTC
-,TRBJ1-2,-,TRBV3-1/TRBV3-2,CASSQAGAFYGYTF,TGTGCCAGCAGCCAAGCCGGCGCTTTCTATGGCTACACCTTC
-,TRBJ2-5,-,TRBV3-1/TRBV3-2,CASSQEGAFQETQYF,TGTGCCAGCAGCCAAGAAGGGGCATTCCAAGAGACCCAGTACTTC
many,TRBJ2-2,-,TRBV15,CATSPGGYGAGELFF,TGTGCCACCAGCCCGGGCGGGTATGGGGCCGGGGAGCTGTTTTTT
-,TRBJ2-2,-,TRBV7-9,CASSFPSTGELFF,TGTGCCAGCAGCTTTCCCTCCACCGGGGAGCTGTTTTTT
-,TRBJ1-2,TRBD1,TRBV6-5,CASSYSPQGGNYGYTF,TGTGCCAGCAGTTACTCACCCCAGGGGGGAAACTATGGCTACACCTTC
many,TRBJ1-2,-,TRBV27,CASGGDYYGYTF,TGTGCCAGCGGGGGGGACTATTATGGCTACACCTTC
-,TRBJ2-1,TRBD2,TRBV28,CASAPGERGWTYNEQFF,TGTGCCAGCGCCCCTGGGGAGCGGGGCTGGACCTACAATGAGCAGTTCTTC
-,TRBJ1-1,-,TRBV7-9,CASRRGGNTEAFF,TGTGCCAGCAGACGAGGGGGGAACACTGAAGCTTTCTTT
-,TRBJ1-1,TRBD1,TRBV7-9,CASSLTGGGNTEAFF,TGTGCCAGCAGCCTGACAGGGGGCGGGAACACTGAAGCTTTCTTT
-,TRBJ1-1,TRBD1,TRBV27,CASSLSQGRGRTEAFF,TGTGCCAGCAGTTTATCCCAAGGCAGGGGGCGCACTGAAGCTTTCTTT
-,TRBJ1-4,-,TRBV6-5,CASRRGRRNEKLFF,TGTGCCAGCAGACGGGGACGCCGTAATGAAAAACTGTTTTTT
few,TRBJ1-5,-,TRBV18,CASSPGDQPQHF,TGTGCCAGCTCACCAGGGGATCAGCCCCAGCATTTT
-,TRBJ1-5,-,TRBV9,CASSEGGVNQPQHF,TGTGCCAGCAGTGAGGGGGGGGTCAATCAGCCCCAGCATTTT
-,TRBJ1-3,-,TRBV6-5,CASSYQGGSGNTIYF,TGTGCCAGCAGTTACCAAGGGGGATCTGGAAACACCATATATTTT
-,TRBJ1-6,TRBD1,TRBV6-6,CASSQDRFSYNSPLHF,TGTGCCAGCAGTCAGGACAGGTTCTCCTATAATTCACCCCTCCACTTT
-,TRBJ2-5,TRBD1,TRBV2,CASGGQGAQETQYF,TGTGCCAGCGGGGGCCAGGGGGCCCAAGAGACCCAGTACTTC
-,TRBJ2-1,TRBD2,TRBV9,CASSDSGDSLEQFF,TGTGCCAGCAGCGATAGCGGGGACTCTCTTGAGCAGTTCTTC
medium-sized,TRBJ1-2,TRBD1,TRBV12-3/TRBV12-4,CASSLGTGGGYTF,TGTGCCAGCAGTTTAGGGACAGGGGGTGGCTACACCTTC
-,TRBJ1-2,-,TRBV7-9,CASSLVDGYTF,TGTGCCAGCAGCTTAGTAGATGGCTACACCTTC
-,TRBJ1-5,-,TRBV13,CASSSRADSNQPQHF,TGTGCCAGCAGCTCCCGGGCCGATAGCAATCAGCCCCAGCATTTT
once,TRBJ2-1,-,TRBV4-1,CASSPVYVSYNEQFF,TGCGCCAGCAGCCCAGTCTATGTCTCCTACAATGAGCAGTTCTTC
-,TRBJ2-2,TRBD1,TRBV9,CASSVGQGGTGELFF,TGTGCCAGCAGCGTAGGACAGGGGGGCACCGGGGAGCTGTTTTTT
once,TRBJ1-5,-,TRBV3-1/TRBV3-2,CASSQQGSNQPQHF,TGTGCCAGCAGCCAACAAGGGAGCAATCAGCCCCAGCATTTT
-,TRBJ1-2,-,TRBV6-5,CASSYSEGYGYTF,TGTGCCAGCAGTTACAGCGAGGGCTATGGCTACACCTTC
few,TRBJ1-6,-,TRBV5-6,CASSPDGAYNSPLHF,TGTGCCAGCAGCCCGGACGGGGCTTATAATTCACCCCTCCACTTT